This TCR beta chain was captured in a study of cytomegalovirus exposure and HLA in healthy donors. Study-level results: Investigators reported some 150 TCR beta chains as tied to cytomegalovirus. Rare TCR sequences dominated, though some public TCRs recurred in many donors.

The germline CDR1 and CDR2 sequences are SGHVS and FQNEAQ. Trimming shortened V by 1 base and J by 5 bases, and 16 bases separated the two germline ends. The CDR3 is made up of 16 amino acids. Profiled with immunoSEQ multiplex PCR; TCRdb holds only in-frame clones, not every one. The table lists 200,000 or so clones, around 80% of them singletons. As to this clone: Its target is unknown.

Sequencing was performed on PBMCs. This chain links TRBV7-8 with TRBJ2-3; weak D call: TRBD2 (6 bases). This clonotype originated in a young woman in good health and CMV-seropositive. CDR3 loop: CASSLVAGRNGDTQYF. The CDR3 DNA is TGTGCCAGCAGCTTAGTGGCCGGGAGAAACGGAGATACGCAGTATTTT. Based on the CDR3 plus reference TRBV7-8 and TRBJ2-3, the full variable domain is GAGVSQSPRYKVAKRGQDVALRCDPISGHVSLFWYQQALGQGPEFLTYFQNEAQLDKSGLPSDRFFAERPEGSVSTLKIQRTQQEDSAVYLCASSLVAGRNGDTQYFGPGTRLTVL.